This T cell receptor beta chain was sequenced in a study of blood T cells in healthy people across ages (dated by TCRdb to between 2014 and 2016). Regarding the complete study: Template switching captured roughly one uniquely barcoded TCR beta cDNA molecule per two T cells in model experiments. Age-related changes in TCR beta repertoire diversity were measured in the study by deep sequencing normalized with unique cDNA molecular identifiers. Four age groups were formed from the donors: young (average approximately 17 years), middle-aged (more than 35), aged (roughly 58) and long-lived (roughly 81). To avoid experimental bias, donors of different ages were distributed randomly across sequencing lanes. For two donors (one aged 18 to 30 and one aged 80 or older), the study analyzed two additional independent replicas of 1 million unique cDNA reads from the same blood draw.

What the authors observed across the whole study: Donor CMV infection status was unknown, potentially confounding age-related changes in expanded clonotypes. Observed TCR beta diversity per million T cells fell roughly linearly with age, and a significant reduction was already apparent by age roughly 41. Estimates of total diversity from one million sequenced T cells were regarded as lower bounds and underestimates. Compared with the aged group, more naive CD4+ T cells, fewer expanded clones and increased TCR diversity were shown by the long-lived group, suggesting age selection. The percentage of naive T cells measured by flow cytometry correlated strongly with observed TCR beta diversity. Since profiling was done on bulk unsorted PBMCs, naive and antigen-experienced compartments could not be conclusively compared.

The library was produced with 5' RACE. For sequencing, an Illumina HiSeq 2500 was employed. A second PCR of about 6 to 11 cycles was run with a J-beta primer mix and a sample-barcoded 5' primer. A unique molecular identifier was introduced onto each TCR beta cDNA molecule by a template-switch 5' adaptor carrying 12 random nucleotides. At least 2.5 million CDR3-containing paired-end reads were obtained from each sample. All of the RNA was converted into first-strand cDNA using the Mint cDNA synthesis kit, with a TRBC-specific oligonucleotide serving as the primer. After uracil-DNA glycosylase treatment, a first 18-cycle PCR used universal primers M1SS and BC2_uni_R on all cDNA. The study's processing was this. Each sample was normalized by randomly selecting 1 million high-quality reads, each carrying a distinct molecular identifier. Instead of being binned into consensus sequences, reads with shared molecular identifiers were discarded. MiTCR, run with a Q25 quality threshold and the strictest error-elimination algorithm, handled CDR3 identification, clonotype clustering and error correction. Lower-bound total TCR beta diversity was estimated with a nonparametric unseen species model using Euler transformation. TCRdb took the public reads, trimmed them with fastp at Q25, ran MiXCR for clone calling and kept in-frame beta chains. Each CDR3 protein appears once, grouped with its most common genes and DNA. Here the V and J calls rest on TCRdb's processing, not on the authors' analysis. Recorded for this sample are hundreds of thousands of distinct CDR3 sequences; 45% to 70% of them occurred a single time. Jointly, the top ten make up under 30% of the sample.

The CDR3, from cysteine to phenylalanine, totals 13 residues. Of the read, only the CDR3 DNA is kept; its 39 bases are in frame from base 1. The junction carries 16 bases between V and J, which are trimmed by 3 bases and 10 bases respectively. The germline V gene specifies SQVTM as CDR1 and ANQGSEA as CDR2. The donors were roughly 39 Caucasian individuals from Russia, aged roughly 6 to 100 years, who were systemically healthy. Each donor gave about 9.7 milliliters of peripheral blood, drawn into EDTA-treated Vacutainer tubes. Ficoll-Paque density-gradient centrifugation was used to isolate PBMCs, with at least 6.5 million per sample. Total RNA was extracted from PBMCs with Trizol reagent, with at least 5.5 micrograms obtained per sample. The percentages of naive CD45RAhigh/CD27high T cells were determined by flow cytometry on a PBMC aliquot from every donor. Notes on this clonotype: The antigen it recognizes is unknown. This may be a read error: a much more frequent sequence differs by one nucleotide.

Sequences were obtained from blood. The chain employs TRBV29-1 and TRBJ2-1, with TRBD2 tentatively as D gene (5 bases match). This receptor was identified in a middle-aged man in good health. At the DNA level, the sequence is TGCAGCGTTGATAGCGAGGGAGTCAGGGAGCAGTTCTTC. Translated, this gives CSVDSEGVREQFF.